The 26 T cell receptor beta chains below were found in one sample sequenced in a study of T-cell memory formation after mild COVID-19. TCRdb itself ran the 5' RACE reads through MiXCR, one entry per CDR3 protein. The profile shows around 440,000 distinct CDR3 sequences, 18% of them singletons. Sequenced sample: PBMCs or a T cell subset sorted from them (not recorded which). These receptors were collected from an adult woman who had mild COVID-19 (a few samples of this study predate the infection). Cell type and time point are not known.

The rearrangement joins TRBV5-1 to TRBJ2-6, with 9 bases identical to TRBD2. CDR1 and CDR2 (germline): SGHRS, YFSETQ. This CDR3 spans 16 amino acids. The V segment lost 5 bases and the J segment 2 bases; nucleotides outside the gene matches: 5. The CDR3: CASSSGRLAGANVLTF. The CDR3 bases are TGCGCCAGCAGTAGCGGGAGACTCGCTGGGGCCAACGTCCTGACTTTC.

This clonotype was detected a few times. The V gene is TRBV24-1, the J gene TRBJ2-1; a weak D match, TRBD1 (5 bases). Germline CDR1 and CDR2: KGHDR and SFDVKD. The CDR3 totals 15 residues. V lost 4 bases and J 15 bases, leaving 24 bases between the germline ends. The chain's CDR3 is CATSDPKQERDLRFF. CDR3 in DNA: TGTGCCACCAGTGACCCCAAACAGGAACGCGATTTGCGGTTCTTC.

Only a few counts were recorded for this clonotype. V usage is TRBV18 and J usage is TRBJ2-7, with TRBD1 identical over 8 bases. V was clipped by 2 bases and J by 5 bases; unmatched bases: 11. CDR1 KGHSH and CDR2 LQKENI come from the germline V gene. The CDR3 sequence is 16 residues long. The CDR3 spells CASSPSFPAGGHEQYF. The CDR3 coding sequence is TGTGCCAGCTCACCATCATTCCCCGCAGGGGGCCACGAGCAGTACTTC.

This rearrangement joins TRBV5-1 to TRBJ2-2; D may be TRBD1 (6 bases). The CDR3 has 17 amino acids. Germline V gene data show CDR1 as SGHRS and CDR2 as YFSETQ. The V end was cut by 0 bases, the J end by 1 base, with 13 bases between. The CDR3 DNA reads TGCGCCAGCAGCTTGGATTTTGGGACAAGGAACACCGGGGAGCTGTTTTTT. Protein: CASSLDFGTRNTGELFF. Complete variable domain (other parts from reference TRBV5-1 and TRBJ2-2): KAGVTQTPRYLIKTRGQQVTLSCSPISGHRSVSWYQQTPGQGLQFLFEYFSETQRNKGNFPGRFSGRQFSNSRSEMNVSTLELGDSALYLCASSLDFGTRNTGELFFGEGSRLTVL.

This clonotype has just a few counts. The chain links TRBV20-1 to TRBJ1-4; no clear D gene. This CDR3 has 13 residues. Germline assignment: CDR1 DFQATT and CDR2 SNEGSKA (reference sequence). V lost 5 bases and J lost 0, with 7 bases in between. CDR3 amino acids: CSASHPTNEKLFF. CDR3 bases: TGCAGTGCTTCTCACCCAACTAATGAAAAACTGTTTTTT.

The chain has TRBV5-8 and TRBJ2-5; D remains unclear. The germline CDR1 and CDR2 sequences are SGHTS and YDEGEE. The CDR3 is 13 amino acids. The V and J ends lost 6 bases and 2 bases respectively, with 11 bases between them. In DNA form, the CDR3 reads TGTGCCAGCATCAAGGGTTGGCAAGAGACCCAGTACTTC. It yields the protein CASIKGWQETQYF.

This clonotype was counted a few times. The CDR3 DNA sequence: TGTGCCAGCCGACCTCGTAGCGGGCAAGAGACCCAGTACTTC. This sequence encodes CASRPRSGQETQYF. The gene calls are TRBV6-5 and TRBJ2-5, with 7 bases matching TRBD2. The V segment lost 8 bases and the J segment 2 bases; nucleotides outside the gene matches: 8. This CDR3 contains 14 residues. CDR1 is MNHEY, CDR2 SVGAGI, per germline.

This clonotype showed up just a few times. The chain employs TRBV12-3 or TRBV12-4 and TRBJ1-2; 7 positions match TRBD1. V shed 5 bases and J 4 bases; nucleotides not matched to a gene: 7. The CDR3 has 14 amino acids. The CDR3 DNA follows: TGTGCCAGCAGTCCCGGGGCAGGGGGCTATGGCTACACCTTC. Translated: CASSPGAGGYGYTF.

This clonotype was seen a handful of times. The genes are TRBV5-5 and TRBJ2-3, with 14 bases aligning to TRBD2. Trimming cost V 5 bases and J 4 bases; bases outside gene matches: 6. The CDR3 extends over 16 amino acids. The germline CDR1 and CDR2 sequences are SGHKS and YYEKEE (reference sequence). CDR3 protein: CASRQTSGGAPDTQYF. CDR3 sequence (DNA): TGTGCCAGCAGGCAGACTAGCGGGGGGGCCCCAGATACGCAGTATTTT.

This clonotype was recorded a few times. This rearrangement joins TRBV18 to TRBJ2-5, with D unresolved. Germline CDR1 is KGHSH and CDR2 is LQKENI. The CDR3 length is 14 residues. Trimming shortened V by 2 bases and J by 5 bases, and 12 bases separated the two germline ends. The CDR3, as DNA: TGTGCCAGCTCACCATTCCCGCTCGGGGAGACCCAGTACTTC. It yields the protein CASSPFPLGETQYF. The full variable domain, in which reference TRBV18 and TRBJ2-5 provide the parts outside the CDR3, is NAGVMQNPRHLVRRRGQEARLRCSPMKGHSHVYWYRQLPEEGLKFMVYLQKENIIDESGMPKERFSAEFPKEGPSILRIQQVVRGDSAAYFCASSPFPLGETQYFGPGTRLLVL.

This chain connects TRBV4-1 to TRBJ1-3; D perhaps matches TRBD1 (5 bases). Per the germline V gene, CDR1 is MGHRA and CDR2 is YSYEKL. This CDR3 is built from 18 residues. V gave up 2 bases and J gave up 4 bases, with 21 bases separating them. In DNA form, the CDR3 reads TGCGCCAGCAGCCAACTAGTTATGACAGCGATCCTCGGAAACACCATATATTTT. Protein product: CASSQLVMTAILGNTIYF.

This clonotype was detected only a few times. The chain is built from TRBV25-1 and TRBJ2-3; D is unresolved. CDR1 MGHDK and CDR2 SYGVNS come from the germline V gene. The length of the CDR3 is 18 residues. Trimming removed 10 bases at V and 0 bases at J, with 26 bases between. The CDR3 sequence: CATIGPSGQPASTDTQYF. In nucleotides, the CDR3 is TGTGCCACTATTGGGCCCTCCGGGCAGCCTGCTAGCACAGATACGCAGTATTTT.

This clonotype was detected only a few times. This sequence joins TRBV9 and TRBJ2-1; 7 bases line up with TRBD2. This CDR3 is 14 amino acids long. Looked up from germline, CDR1 is SGDLS and CDR2 is YYNGEE. The V and J ends lost 0 bases and 9 bases, in that order; junction bases with no gene match: 6. In nucleotides, the CDR3 is TGTGCCAGCAGCGTAGAGGCGGGAGTAGGTGAGCAGTTCTTC. It yields the protein CASSVEAGVGEQFF.

The V gene is TRBV20-1, the J gene TRBJ2-7, with D unresolved. CDR3 length equals 14 residues. CDR1 is DFQATT, CDR2 SNEGSKA, per germline (reference sequence). V was pared by 0 bases and J by 0 bases, with 9 bases between. This CDR3 reads CSARDPPSSYEQYV. DNA of the CDR3: TGCAGTGCTAGAGATCCCCCTAGCTCCTACGAGCAGTACGTC.

V gene TRBV3-1 combines with J gene TRBJ2-5; D may be TRBD1 or TRBD2 (5 bases each). This CDR3 region has 14 residues. Germline loops: CDR1 LGHDT, CDR2 YNNKEL (reference sequence). V was shortened by 1 base and J by 5 bases, with 11 bases between the two germline ends. The CDR3 loop reads CASSQASWGETQYF. The CDR3 coding sequence is TGTGCCAGCAGCCAAGCAAGTTGGGGGGAGACCCAGTACTTC.

The sample holds a few counts of this clonotype. This chain uses TRBV7-9 with TRBJ2-3, with a weak D call TRBD2 (5 bases). This CDR3 is built from 16 residues. CDR1 is SEHNR, CDR2 FQNEAQ, per germline (reference sequence). V lost 7 bases to trimming and J lost 2 bases, with 19 bases between them. This CDR3 reads CASTPVLGVSTDTQYF. CDR3 nucleotide sequence: TGTGCCAGCACCCCAGTGCTCGGGGTGTCCACAGATACGCAGTATTTT.

The CDR3, as DNA: TGTGCCAGCAGCTTCTTATCGGGACAAAATCAGCCCCAGCATTTT. This sequence encodes CASSFLSGQNQPQHF. This sequence joins TRBV7-8 and TRBJ1-5; a possible D gene is TRBD1 (6 bases). Looked up from germline, CDR1 is SGHVS and CDR2 is FQNEAQ. The CDR3 loop spans 15 amino acids. The ends were cut back, 3 bases at V and 4 bases at J, with 13 bases in the middle. Filled out from reference TRBV7-8 and TRBJ1-5, the complete variable domain reads GAGVSQSPRYKVAKRGQDVALRCDPISGHVSLFWYQQALGQGPEFLTYFQNEAQLDKSGLPSDRFFAERPEGSVSTLKIQRTQQEDSAVYLCASSFLSGQNQPQHFGDGTRLSIL.

This clonotype was detected a few times. The genes are TRBV15 and TRBJ2-1; a possible D gene is TRBD2 (7 bases). CDR1 LNHNV and CDR2 YYDKDF come from the germline V gene (reference sequence). This CDR3 has 16 residues. V was trimmed by 1 base and J by 2 bases, leaving 12 bases between them. The CDR3 protein is CATSRVRRGPYNEQFF. The CDR3 DNA follows: TGTGCCACCAGCAGAGTGCGGCGGGGGCCCTACAATGAGCAGTTCTTC. Drawing the rest from reference TRBV15 and TRBJ2-1, the complete variable domain is DAMVIQNPRYQVTQFGKPVTLSCSQTLNHNVMYWYQQKSSQAPKLLFHYYDKDFNNEADTPDNFQSRRPNTSFCFLDIRSPGLGDTAMYLCATSRVRRGPYNEQFFGPGTRLTVL.

The chain joins TRBV19 to TRBJ2-7; 10 bases align to TRBD1. V lost 3 bases to trimming and J lost 2 bases; unmatched junction nucleotides: 4. Germline CDR1 is LNHDA and CDR2 is SQIVND (reference sequence). The CDR3 contains 15 residues. CDR3 in DNA: TGTGCCAGTAGTATGGGGACAGGGGTCGCCTACGAGCAGTACTTC. As protein: CASSMGTGVAYEQYF. The complete variable domain, with remaining parts taken from reference TRBV19 and TRBJ2-7, reads DGGITQSPKYLFRKEGQNVTLSCEQNLNHDAMYWYRQDPGQGLRLIYYSQIVNDFQKGDIAEGYSVSREKKESFPLTVTSAQKNPTAFYLCASSMGTGVAYEQYFGPGTRLTVT.

This CDR3 reads CASSPAEGETQYF. The DNA for the CDR3 is TGTGCCAGCAGTCCCGCGGAGGGAGAGACCCAGTACTTC. The V gene is TRBV12-3 or TRBV12-4, the J gene TRBJ2-5, with D perhaps matching TRBD2 (6 bases). This CDR3 is 13 amino acids long. The ends were cut back, 5 bases at V and 4 bases at J, with 11 bases in the middle.

The chain combines TRBV13 with TRBJ2-2; possible D gene TRBD1, 6 bases. The germline CDR1 and CDR2 sequences are PRHDT and FYEKMQ (reference sequence). The CDR3 is 15 residues long. Deletions cut 3 bases from V and 2 bases from J, with 10 bases between. The CDR3 is CASSLWDTNTGELFF. In DNA form, the CDR3 reads TGTGCCAGCAGCTTGTGGGACACTAACACCGGGGAGCTGTTTTTT.

V is TRBV27 and J is TRBJ1-6, with D unresolved. The V gene's germline CDR1 is MNHEY and CDR2 SMNVEV (reference sequence). CDR3 length equals 14 residues. V was shortened by 5 bases and J by 9 bases, with 14 bases between the two germline ends. Written as DNA, the CDR3 is TGTGCCAGCAGTCGGTCTGCCGGGATTTCACCCCTCCACTTT. Amino acid sequence: CASSRSAGISPLHF.

This clonotype was counted a few times. J is TRBJ1-1 and V is TRBV7-2; D ambiguous. Germline V lookup: CDR1 SGHTA, CDR2 FQGNSA. The CDR3 spans 17 residues. The V end was cut by 3 bases, the J end by 2 bases, with 19 bases between. This CDR3 reads CASSLLHPYGSNTEAFF. The DNA of the CDR3 is TGTGCCAGCAGCTTGCTCCACCCTTACGGATCTAACACTGAAGCTTTCTTT.

The CDR3 loop is CSAPTPNQPQHF. CDR3 bases: TGCAGTGCCCCGACACCCAATCAGCCCCAGCATTTT. The chain employs TRBV20-1 and TRBJ1-5, with D unresolved. Germline V gene lookup returns CDR1 DFQATT and CDR2 SNEGSKA (reference sequence). The ends were cut back, 6 bases at V and 3 bases at J, with 9 bases in the middle. The CDR3 sequence is 12 residues long.

This clonotype was seen at least ten times. V gene TRBV4-2 combines with J gene TRBJ1-6; D is unresolved. Trimming shortened V by 0 bases and J by 3 bases, and 12 bases separated the two germline ends. This CDR3 comprises 17 residues. CDR1 and CDR2 (germline): LGHNA, YNFKEQ. CDR3 in amino acids: CASSQETGSNYNSPLHF. For the CDR3, the DNA is TGTGCCAGCAGCCAAGAAACGGGCAGCAACTATAATTCACCCCTCCACTTT.

With respect to this clonotype: At one end, the junction sequence differs from germline, possibly due to a read error. This chain links TRBV15 with TRBJ1-1, with 10 bases aligning to TRBD1. In germline, CDR1 is LNHNV, CDR2 YYDKDF (reference sequence). CDR3 length: 17 residues. The CDR3 loop reads CDTSRDVGQGVGGEAFF. DNA for the CDR3: TGTGACACCAGCAGAGATGTTGGACAGGGGGTTGGCGGTGAAGCTTTCTTT.